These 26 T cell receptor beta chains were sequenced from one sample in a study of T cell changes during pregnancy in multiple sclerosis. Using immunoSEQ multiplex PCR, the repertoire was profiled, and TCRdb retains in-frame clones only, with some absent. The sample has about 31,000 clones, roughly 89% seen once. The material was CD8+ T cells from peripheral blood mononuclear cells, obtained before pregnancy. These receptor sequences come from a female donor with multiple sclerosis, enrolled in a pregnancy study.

CDR3 residues: CASSVGDDGGSQYF. CDR3 coding DNA: TGTGCCAGCAGCGTAGGTGATGACGGGGGTTCCCAGTACTTC. The V call is TRBV9, the J call TRBJ2-5; perhaps TRBD2 as D (6 bases). Between the trimmed V and J ends, which lost 0 bases and 9 bases, there was a span of 15 bases. This CDR3 comprises 14 residues. The V gene's germline CDR1 is SGDLS and CDR2 YYNGEE.

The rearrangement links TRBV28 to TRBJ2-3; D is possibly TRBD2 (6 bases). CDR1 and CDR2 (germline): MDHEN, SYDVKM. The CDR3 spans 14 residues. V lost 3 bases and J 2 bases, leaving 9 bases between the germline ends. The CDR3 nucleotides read TGTGCCAGCAGTTTGACTAGTAACACAGATACGCAGTATTTT. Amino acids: CASSLTSNTDTQYF.

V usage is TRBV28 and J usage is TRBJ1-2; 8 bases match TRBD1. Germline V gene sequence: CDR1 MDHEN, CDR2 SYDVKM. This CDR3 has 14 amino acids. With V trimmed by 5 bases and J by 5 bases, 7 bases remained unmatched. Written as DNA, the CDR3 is TGTGCCAGCAGTCGGACAGGGTGGGCGTATGGCTACACCTTC. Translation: CASSRTGWAYGYTF.

The CDR3 DNA is TGTGCCAGCAGCTTAAGAGGGCCAGGGGCGGAATCCTACAATGAGCAGTTCTTC. Translating it yields CASSLRGPGAESYNEQFF. The chain recombines TRBV11-1 with TRBJ2-1, with a tentative D call TRBD1 (6 bases). In germline, CDR1 is SGHAT, CDR2 FQDESV (reference sequence). V gave up 2 bases and J gave up 1 base, with 18 bases separating them. The CDR3 covers 18 residues. The variable domain in full, completed from reference TRBV11-1 and TRBJ2-1, reads EAEVAQSPRYKITEKSQAVAFWCDPISGHATLYWYRQILGQGPELLVQFQDESVVDDSQLPKDRFSAERLKGVDSTLKIQPAELGDSAMYLCASSLRGPGAESYNEQFFGPGTRLTVL.

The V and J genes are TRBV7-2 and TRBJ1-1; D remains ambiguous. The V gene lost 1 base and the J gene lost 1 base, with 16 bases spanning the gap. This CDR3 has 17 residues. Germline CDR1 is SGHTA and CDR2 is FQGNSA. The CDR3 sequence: CASSLVGYRRENTEAFF. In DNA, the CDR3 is TGTGCCAGCAGCTTAGTTGGGTATCGGAGAGAGAACACTGAAGCTTTCTTT.

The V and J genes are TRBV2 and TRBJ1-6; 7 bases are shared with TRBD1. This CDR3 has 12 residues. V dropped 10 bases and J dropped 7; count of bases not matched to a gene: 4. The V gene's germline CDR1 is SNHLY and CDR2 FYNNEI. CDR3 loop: CATTGTNSPLHF. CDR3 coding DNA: TGTGCCACGACAGGGACCAATTCACCCCTCCACTTT.

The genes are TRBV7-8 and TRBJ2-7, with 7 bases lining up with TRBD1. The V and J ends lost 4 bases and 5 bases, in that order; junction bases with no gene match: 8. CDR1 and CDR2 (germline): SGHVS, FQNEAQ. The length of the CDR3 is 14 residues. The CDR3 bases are TGTGCCAGCAGCTATAGGGGGCTGGGCGACGAGCAGTACTTC. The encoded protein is CASSYRGLGDEQYF. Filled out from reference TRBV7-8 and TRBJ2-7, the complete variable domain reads GAGVSQSPRYKVAKRGQDVALRCDPISGHVSLFWYQQALGQGPEFLTYFQNEAQLDKSGLPSDRFFAERPEGSVSTLKIQRTQQEDSAVYLCASSYRGLGDEQYFGPGTRLTVT.

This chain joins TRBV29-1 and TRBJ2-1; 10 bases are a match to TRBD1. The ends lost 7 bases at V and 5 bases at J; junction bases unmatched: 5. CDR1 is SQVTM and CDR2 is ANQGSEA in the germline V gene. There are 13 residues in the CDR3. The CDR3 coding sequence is TGCAGCGCGGGGACAGGGGAACACAATGAGCAGTTCTTC. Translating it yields CSAGTGEHNEQFF.

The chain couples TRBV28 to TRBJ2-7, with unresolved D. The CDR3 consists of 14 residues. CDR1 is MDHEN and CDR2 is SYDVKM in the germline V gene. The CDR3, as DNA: TGTAAAACTCGTGGCGGTTCTACGGACTACGAGCAGTACTTC. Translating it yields CKTRGGSTDYEQYF.

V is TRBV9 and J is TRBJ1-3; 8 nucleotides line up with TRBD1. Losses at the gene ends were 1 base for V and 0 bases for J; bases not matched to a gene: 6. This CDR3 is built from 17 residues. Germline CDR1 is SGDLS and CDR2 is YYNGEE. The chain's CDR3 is CASSVYDQGASGNTIYF. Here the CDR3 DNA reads TGTGCCAGCAGCGTATACGATCAGGGGGCCTCTGGAAACACCATATATTTT.

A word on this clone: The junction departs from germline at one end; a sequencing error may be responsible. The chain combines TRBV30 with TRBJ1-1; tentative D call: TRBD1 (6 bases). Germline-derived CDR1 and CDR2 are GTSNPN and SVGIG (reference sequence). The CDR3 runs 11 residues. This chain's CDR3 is CAWSVSIDRIF. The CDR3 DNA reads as TGTGCCTGGAGTGTATCTATAGACAGGATCTTT. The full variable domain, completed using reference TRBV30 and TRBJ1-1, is SQTIHQWPATLVQPVGSPLSLECTVEGTSNPNLYWYRQAAGRGLQLLFYSVGIGQISSEVPQNLSASRPQDRQFILSSKKLLLSDSGFYLCAWSVSIDRIFGQGTRLTVV.

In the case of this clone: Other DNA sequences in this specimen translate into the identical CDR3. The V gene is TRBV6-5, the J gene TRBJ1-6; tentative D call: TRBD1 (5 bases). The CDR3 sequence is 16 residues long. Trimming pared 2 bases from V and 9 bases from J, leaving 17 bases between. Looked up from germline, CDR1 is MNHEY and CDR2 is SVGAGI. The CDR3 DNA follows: TGTGCCAGCAGTTACGGTGACAGCGGGTTATCTTCACCCCTCCACTTT. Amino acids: CASSYGDSGLSSPLHF.

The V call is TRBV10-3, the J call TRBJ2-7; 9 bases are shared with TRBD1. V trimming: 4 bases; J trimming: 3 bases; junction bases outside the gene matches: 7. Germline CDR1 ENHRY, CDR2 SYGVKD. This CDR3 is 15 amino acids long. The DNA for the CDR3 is TGTGCCATCAGTGGACAGGACAGGGGCAGCTACGAGCAGTACTTC. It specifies CAISGQDRGSYEQYF.

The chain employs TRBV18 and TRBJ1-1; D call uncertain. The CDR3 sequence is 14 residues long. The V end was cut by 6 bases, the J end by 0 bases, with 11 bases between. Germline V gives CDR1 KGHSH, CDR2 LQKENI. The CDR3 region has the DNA TGTGCCAGCTCGGAGGGCAGTATGAACACTGAAGCTTTCTTT. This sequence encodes CASSEGSMNTEAFF. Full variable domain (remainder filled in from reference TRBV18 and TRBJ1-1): NAGVMQNPRHLVRRRGQEARLRCSPMKGHSHVYWYRQLPEEGLKFMVYLQKENIIDESGMPKERFSAEFPKEGPSILRIQQVVRGDSAAYFCASSEGSMNTEAFFGQGTRLTVV.

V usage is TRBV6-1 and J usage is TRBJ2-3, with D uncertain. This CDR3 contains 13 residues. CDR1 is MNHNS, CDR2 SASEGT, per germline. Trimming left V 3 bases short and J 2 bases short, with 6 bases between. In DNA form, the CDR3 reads TGTGCCAGCAGTGACCCATTCACAGATACGCAGTATTTT. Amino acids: CASSDPFTDTQYF.

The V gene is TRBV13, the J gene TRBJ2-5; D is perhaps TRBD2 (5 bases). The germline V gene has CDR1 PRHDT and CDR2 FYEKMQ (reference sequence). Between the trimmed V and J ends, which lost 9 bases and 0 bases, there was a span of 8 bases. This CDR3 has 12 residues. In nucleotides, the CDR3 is TGTGCCAGTCCGGGATACCAAGAGACCCAGTACTTC. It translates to CASPGYQETQYF.

The DNA of the CDR3 is TGTGCCAGCAGTCAGACAGGGGCCTACGAGCAGTACTTC. Protein: CASSQTGAYEQYF. The gene calls are TRBV11-3 and TRBJ2-7; 8 nucleotides agree with TRBD1. V shed 6 bases, J shed 2 bases, and the junction held 3 bases outside the gene matches. The CDR3 loop spans 13 amino acids. CDR1 and CDR2 from the germline V gene are SGHNT and YENEEA.

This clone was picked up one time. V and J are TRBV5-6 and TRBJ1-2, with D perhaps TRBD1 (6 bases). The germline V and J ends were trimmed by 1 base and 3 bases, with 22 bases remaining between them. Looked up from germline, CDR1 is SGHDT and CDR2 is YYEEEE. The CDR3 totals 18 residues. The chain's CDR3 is CASSLRDIELPQDYGYTF. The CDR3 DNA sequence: TGTGCCAGCAGCTTGCGGGACATAGAATTACCCCAGGACTATGGCTACACCTTC.

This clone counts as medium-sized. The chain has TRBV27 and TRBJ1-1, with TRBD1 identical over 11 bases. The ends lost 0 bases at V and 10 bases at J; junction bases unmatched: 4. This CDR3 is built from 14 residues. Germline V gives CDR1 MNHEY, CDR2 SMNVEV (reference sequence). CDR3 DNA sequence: TGTGCCAGCAGTTTATCGATCGGGACAGGGGGAGCTTTCTTT. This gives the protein CASSLSIGTGGAFF.

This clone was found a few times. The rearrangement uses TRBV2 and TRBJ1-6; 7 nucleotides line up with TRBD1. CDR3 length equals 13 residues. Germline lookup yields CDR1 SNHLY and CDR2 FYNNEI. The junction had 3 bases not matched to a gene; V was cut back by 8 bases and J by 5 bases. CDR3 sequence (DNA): TGTGCCAGCGACAGGGAGAATAATTCACCCCTCCACTTT. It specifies CASDRENNSPLHF.

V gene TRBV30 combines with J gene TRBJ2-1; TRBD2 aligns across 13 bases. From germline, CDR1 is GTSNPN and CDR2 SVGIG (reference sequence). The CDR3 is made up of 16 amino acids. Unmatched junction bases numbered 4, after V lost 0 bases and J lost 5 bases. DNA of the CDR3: TGTGCCTGGAGTGTTACCGGGACTAGCGGGGACAATGAGCAGTTCTTC. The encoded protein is CAWSVTGTSGDNEQFF.

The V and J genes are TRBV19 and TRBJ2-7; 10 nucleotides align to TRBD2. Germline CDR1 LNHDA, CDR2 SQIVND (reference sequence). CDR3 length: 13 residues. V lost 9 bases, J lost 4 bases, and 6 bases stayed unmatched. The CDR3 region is CASGRTSGYEQYF. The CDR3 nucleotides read TGTGCCAGCGGTCGGACTAGCGGATACGAGCAGTACTTC.

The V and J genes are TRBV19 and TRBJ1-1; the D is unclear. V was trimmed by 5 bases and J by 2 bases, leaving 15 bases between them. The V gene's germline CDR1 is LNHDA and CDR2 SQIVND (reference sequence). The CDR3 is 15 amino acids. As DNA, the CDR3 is TGTGCCAGTAGTTGGCGGGCCGGCGGCAACACTGAAGCTTTCTTT. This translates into CASSWRAGGNTEAFF.

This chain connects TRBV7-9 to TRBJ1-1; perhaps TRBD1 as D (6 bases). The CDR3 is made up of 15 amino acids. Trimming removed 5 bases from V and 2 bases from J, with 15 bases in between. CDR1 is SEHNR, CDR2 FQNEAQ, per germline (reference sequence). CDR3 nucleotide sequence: TGTGCCAGCAGCACATCCACAGGGAAAAACACTGAAGCTTTCTTT. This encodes CASSTSTGKNTEAFF.

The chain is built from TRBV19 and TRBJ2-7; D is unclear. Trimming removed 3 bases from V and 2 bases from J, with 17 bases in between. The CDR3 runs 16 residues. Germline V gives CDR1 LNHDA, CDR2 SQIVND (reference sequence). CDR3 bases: TGTGCCAGTAGTATTAGATCGCTTTCCTATCCCTACGAGCAGTACTTC. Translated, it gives CASSIRSLSYPYEQYF. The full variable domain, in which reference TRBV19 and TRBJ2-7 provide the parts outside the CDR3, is DGGITQSPKYLFRKEGQNVTLSCEQNLNHDAMYWYRQDPGQGLRLIYYSQIVNDFQKGDIAEGYSVSREKKESFPLTVTSAQKNPTAFYLCASSIRSLSYPYEQYFGPGTRLTVT.

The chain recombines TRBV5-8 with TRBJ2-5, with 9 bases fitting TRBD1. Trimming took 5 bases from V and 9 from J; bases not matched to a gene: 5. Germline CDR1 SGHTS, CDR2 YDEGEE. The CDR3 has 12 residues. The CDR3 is CASRATGGPQYF. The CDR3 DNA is TGTGCCAGCAGAGCGACAGGGGGGCCCCAGTACTTC.